This TCR beta chain came from a study of T-cell reconstitution after alpha-beta-depleted transplantation in children. V was pared by 6 bases and J by 1 base, with 4 bases of the junction left unmatched. The CDR3 consists of 16 residues. TCRbeta library preparation incorporated unique molecular identifiers. One entry per CDR3 protein results from TCRdb running MiXCR on the PCR reads. This repertoire shows about 500,000 distinct CDR3 sequences, 32% found once; its top ten account for around 2.3%. This TCR was recovered from a human donor who donated a stem cell graft to a child with aplastic anemia. This chain joins TRBV12-3 or TRBV12-4 and TRBJ2-3; 13 bases map to TRBD2. The specimen comprised PBMCs from the stem cell graft donor, sampled from the stem cell graft. This chain's CDR3 is CASSRGLAGGTDTQYF. DNA for the CDR3: TGTGCCAGCAGCAGAGGACTAGCGGGAGGCACAGATACGCAGTATTTT.